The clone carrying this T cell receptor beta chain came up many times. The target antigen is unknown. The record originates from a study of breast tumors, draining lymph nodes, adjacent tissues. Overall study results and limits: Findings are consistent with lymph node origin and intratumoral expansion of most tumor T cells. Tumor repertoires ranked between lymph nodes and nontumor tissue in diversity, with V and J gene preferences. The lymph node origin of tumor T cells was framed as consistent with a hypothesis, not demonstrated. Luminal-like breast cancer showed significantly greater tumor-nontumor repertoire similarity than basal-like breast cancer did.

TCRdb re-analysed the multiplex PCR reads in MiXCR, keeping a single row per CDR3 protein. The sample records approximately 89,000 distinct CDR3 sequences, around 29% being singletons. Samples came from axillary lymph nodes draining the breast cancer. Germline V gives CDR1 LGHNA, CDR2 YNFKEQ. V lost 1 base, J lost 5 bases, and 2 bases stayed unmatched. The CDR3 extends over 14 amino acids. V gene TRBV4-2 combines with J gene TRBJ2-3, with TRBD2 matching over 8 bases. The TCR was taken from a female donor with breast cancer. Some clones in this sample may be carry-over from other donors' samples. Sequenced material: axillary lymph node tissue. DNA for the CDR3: TGTGCCAGCAGCCAAGCGGGAGGGGGAGATACGCAGTATTTT. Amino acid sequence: CASSQAGGGDTQYF.